This T cell receptor (beta chain) was retrieved from a study of molecular identifiers for immune sequencing clone quantification. Study context: Five portions were made in replicates from RNA of roughly 21,000 or 96,000 naive CD8 cells, and four underwent sequencing.

Previously described methods with listed TCR primers produced the bulk TCR libraries. From the PCR reads, TCRdb called clonotypes with MiXCR, one entry per CDR3 protein. This sample carries approximately 500,000 distinct CDR3 sequences, about 26% of them seen once, and the ten largest clones take about 0.75%. Study-level points and caveats: For effector cells, clones above 20 RNA copies held over 97% of molecules; for naive cells, under 1%.

V was cut by 0 bases and J by 2 bases, with 15 bases left in between. This CDR3 spans 17 amino acids. Germline V gene sequence: CDR1 LGHNA, CDR2 YSLEER. The sample holds a few counts of this clonotype. Its antigen is unidentified. Based on a CD8+CD4-CCR7+CD45RA+ profile, naive CD8 T cells were sorted. Sequenced input: naive CD8+ T cells from blood, with Jurkat cell RNA spiked in. As for subset: FACS-sorted CD8+CD4-CCR7+CD45RA+ naive T cells. The rearrangement uses TRBV4-3 and TRBJ2-3; possible D gene TRBD1, 6 bases. The source is a human donor in good health. Some libraries in this study had Jurkat cell RNA spiked in. CDR3 sequence (DNA): TGCGCCAGCAGCCAAGACTTAGGGGGAAAACCCACAGATACGCAGTATTTT. Its translation is CASSQDLGGKPTDTQYF.